These 2 T cell receptor beta chains share one sample of origin, sequenced in a study of identical twins. A single record per CDR3 protein comes from TCRdb applying MiXCR to the 5' RACE reads. The repertoire has about 470,000 distinct CDR3 sequences, roughly 24% of them found once; the top ten carry roughly 2.8%. These sequences were also reported in another study, on T cells expressing NK-cell markers.

Specimen: CD4+ T cells sorted from blood. The receptors were sampled from a woman aged 18-29 years in good health.

The V call is TRBV7-6, the J call TRBJ1-5; D not resolved. The CDR3 runs 14 residues. In germline, CDR1 is SGHVS, CDR2 FNYEAQ. Trimming removed 3 bases at V and 7 bases at J, with 13 bases between. CDR3 protein: CASSFGYVGQPQHF. CDR3 sequence (DNA): TGTGCCAGCAGCTTTGGGTATGTGGGGCAGCCCCAGCATTTT.

The chain recombines TRBV6-1 with TRBJ1-1, with 9 bases aligning to TRBD1. Germline loops: CDR1 MNHNS, CDR2 SASEGT. V was clipped by 5 bases and J by 3 bases; unmatched bases: 7. The CDR3 totals 15 residues. The CDR3, as DNA: TGTGCCAGCAGTCTAGGACAGGGGATTGACACTGAAGCTTTCTTT. Protein product: CASSLGQGIDTEAFF.